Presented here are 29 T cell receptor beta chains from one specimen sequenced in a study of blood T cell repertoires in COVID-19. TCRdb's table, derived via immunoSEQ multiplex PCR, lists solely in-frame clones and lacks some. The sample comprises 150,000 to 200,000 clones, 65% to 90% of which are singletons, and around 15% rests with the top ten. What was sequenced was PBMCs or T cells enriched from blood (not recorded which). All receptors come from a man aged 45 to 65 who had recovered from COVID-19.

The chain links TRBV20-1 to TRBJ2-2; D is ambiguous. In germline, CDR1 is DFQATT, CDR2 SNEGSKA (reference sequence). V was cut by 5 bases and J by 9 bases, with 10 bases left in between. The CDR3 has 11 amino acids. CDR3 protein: CSAGRSRELFF. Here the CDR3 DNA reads TGCAGTGCTGGCCGATCCAGGGAGCTGTTTTTT.

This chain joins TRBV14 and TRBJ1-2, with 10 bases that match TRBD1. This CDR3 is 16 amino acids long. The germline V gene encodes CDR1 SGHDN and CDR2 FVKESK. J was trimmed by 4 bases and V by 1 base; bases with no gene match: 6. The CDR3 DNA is TGTGCCAGCAGCCAAGGGACAGGGGGTCCCCTCTATGGCTACACCTTC. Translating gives CASSQGTGGPLYGYTF. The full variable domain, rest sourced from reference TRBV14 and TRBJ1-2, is EAGVTQFPSHSVIEKGQTVTLRCDPISGHDNLYWYRRVMGKEIKFLLHFVKESKQDESGMPNNRFLAERTGGTYSTLKVQPAELEDSGVYFCASSQGTGGPLYGYTFGSGTRLTVV.

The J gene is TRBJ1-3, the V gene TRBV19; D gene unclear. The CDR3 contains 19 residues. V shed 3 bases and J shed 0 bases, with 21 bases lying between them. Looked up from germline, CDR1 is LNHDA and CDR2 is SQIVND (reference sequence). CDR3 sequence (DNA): TGTGCCAGTAGTATGGTCAATCGCGCTGCTGCGAGCTCTGGAAACACCATATATTTT. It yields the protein CASSMVNRAAASSGNTIYF.

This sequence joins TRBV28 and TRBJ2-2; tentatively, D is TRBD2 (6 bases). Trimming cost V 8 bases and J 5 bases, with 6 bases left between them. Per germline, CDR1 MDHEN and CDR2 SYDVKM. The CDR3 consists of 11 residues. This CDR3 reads CASRGTGELFF. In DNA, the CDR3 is TGTGCCAGCCGGGGGACCGGGGAGCTGTTTTTT. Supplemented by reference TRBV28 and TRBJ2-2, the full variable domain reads DVKVTQSSRYLVKRTGEKVFLECVQDMDHENMFWYRQDPGLGLRLIYFSYDVKMKEKGDIPEGYSVSREKKERFSLILESASTNQTSMYLCASRGTGELFFGEGSRLTVL.

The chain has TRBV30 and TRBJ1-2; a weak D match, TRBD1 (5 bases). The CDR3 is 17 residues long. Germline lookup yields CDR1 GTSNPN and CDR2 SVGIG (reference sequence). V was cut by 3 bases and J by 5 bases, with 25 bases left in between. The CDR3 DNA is TGTGCCTGGAGAGCTAACCGCGGGGCCACATTTCCATATGGCTACACCTTC. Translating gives CAWRANRGATFPYGYTF.

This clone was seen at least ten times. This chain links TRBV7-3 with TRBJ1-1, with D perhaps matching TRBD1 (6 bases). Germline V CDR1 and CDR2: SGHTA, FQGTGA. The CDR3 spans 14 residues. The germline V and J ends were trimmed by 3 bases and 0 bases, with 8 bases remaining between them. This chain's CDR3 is CASSLDRMNTEAFF. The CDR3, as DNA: TGTGCCAGCAGCTTGGACAGAATGAACACTGAAGCTTTCTTT.

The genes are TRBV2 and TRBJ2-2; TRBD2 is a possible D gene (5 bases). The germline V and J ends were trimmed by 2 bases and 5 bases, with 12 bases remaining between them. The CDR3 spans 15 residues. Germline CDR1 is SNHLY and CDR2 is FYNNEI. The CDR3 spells CASSERGIPTGELFF. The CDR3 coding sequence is TGTGCCAGCAGTGAACGGGGAATTCCGACCGGGGAGCTGTTTTTT.

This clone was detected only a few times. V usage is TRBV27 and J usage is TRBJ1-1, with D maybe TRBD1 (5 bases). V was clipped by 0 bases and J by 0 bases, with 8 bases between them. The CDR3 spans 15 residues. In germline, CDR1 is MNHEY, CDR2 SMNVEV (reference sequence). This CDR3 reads CASSLSGLLNTEAFF. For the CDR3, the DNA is TGTGCCAGCAGTTTATCGGGACTGCTGAACACTGAAGCTTTCTTT.

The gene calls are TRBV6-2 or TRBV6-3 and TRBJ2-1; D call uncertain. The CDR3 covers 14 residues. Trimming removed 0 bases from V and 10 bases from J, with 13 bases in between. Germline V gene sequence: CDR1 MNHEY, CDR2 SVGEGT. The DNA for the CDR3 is TGTGCCAGCAGTTACTCGCAAACCCGTCAGGAGCAGTTCTTC. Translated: CASSYSQTRQEQFF.

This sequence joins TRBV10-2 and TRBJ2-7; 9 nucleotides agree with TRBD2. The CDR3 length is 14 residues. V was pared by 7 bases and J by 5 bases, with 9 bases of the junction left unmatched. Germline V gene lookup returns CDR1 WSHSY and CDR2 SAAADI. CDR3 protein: CASKGAGGLHEQYF. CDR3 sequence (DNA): TGCGCCAGCAAGGGAGCGGGGGGCCTCCACGAGCAGTACTTC.

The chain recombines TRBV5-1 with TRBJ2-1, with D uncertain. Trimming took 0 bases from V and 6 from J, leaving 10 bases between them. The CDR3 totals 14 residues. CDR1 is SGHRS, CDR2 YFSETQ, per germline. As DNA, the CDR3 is TGCGCCAGCAGCTTGGAGCTAGTGGGCAATGAGCAGTTCTTC. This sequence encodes CASSLELVGNEQFF.

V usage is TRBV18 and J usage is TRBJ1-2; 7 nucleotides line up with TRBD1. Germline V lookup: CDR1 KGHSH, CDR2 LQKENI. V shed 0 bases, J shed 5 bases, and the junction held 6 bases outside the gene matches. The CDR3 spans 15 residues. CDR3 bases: TGTGCCAGCTCACCACCAGACAGGGATTTTTATGGCTACACCTTC. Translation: CASSPPDRDFYGYTF.

CDR3 amino acids: CASSLTYEQYF. The CDR3 nucleotides are TGTGCCAGCAGCTTAACTTACGAGCAGTACTTC. The chain combines TRBV5-8 with TRBJ2-7, with D unclear. V lost 2 bases to trimming and J lost 4 bases, with 4 bases between them. Germline values: CDR1 SGHTS, CDR2 YDEGEE. The CDR3 loop spans 11 amino acids. The full variable domain, with the rest looked up from reference TRBV5-8 and TRBJ2-7, is EAGVTQSPTHLIKTRGQQATLRCSPISGHTSVYWYQQALGLGLQFLLWYDEGEERNRGNFPPRFSGRQFPNYSSELNVNALELEDSALYLCASSLTYEQYFGPGTRLTVT.

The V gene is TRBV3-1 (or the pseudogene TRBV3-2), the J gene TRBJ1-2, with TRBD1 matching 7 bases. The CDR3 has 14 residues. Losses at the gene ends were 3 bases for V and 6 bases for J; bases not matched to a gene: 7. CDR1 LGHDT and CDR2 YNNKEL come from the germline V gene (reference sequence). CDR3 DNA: TGTGCCAGCAGCCACCGACAGGGTGGGGATGGCTACACCTTC. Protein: CASSHRQGGDGYTF.

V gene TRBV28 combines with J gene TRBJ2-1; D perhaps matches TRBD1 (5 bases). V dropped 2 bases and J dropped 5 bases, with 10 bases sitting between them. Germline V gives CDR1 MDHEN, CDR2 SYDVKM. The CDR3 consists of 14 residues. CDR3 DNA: TGTGCCAGCAGTTTAGCGGCAGGGAACAATGAGCAGTTCTTC. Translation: CASSLAAGNNEQFF.

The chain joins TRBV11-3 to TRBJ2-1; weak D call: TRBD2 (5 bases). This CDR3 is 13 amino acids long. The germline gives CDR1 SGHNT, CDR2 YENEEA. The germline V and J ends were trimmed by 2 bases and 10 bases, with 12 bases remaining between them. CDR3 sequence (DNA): TGTGCCAGCAGCTTAAGTCGGGGTTTGGAGCAGTTCTTC. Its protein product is CASSLSRGLEQFF. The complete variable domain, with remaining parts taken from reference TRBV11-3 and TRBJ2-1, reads EAGVVQSPRYKIIEKKQPVAFWCNPISGHNTLYWYLQNLGQGPELLIRYENEEAVDDSQLPKDRFSAERLKGVDSTLKIQPAELGDSAVYLCASSLSRGLEQFFGPGTRLTVL.

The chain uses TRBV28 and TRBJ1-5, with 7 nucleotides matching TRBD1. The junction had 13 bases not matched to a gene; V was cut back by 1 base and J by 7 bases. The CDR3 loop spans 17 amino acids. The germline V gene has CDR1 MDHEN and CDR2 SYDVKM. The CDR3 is CASSLSTGTAWWQPQHF. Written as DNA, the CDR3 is TGTGCCAGCAGTTTATCTACCGGGACAGCCTGGTGGCAGCCCCAGCATTTT.

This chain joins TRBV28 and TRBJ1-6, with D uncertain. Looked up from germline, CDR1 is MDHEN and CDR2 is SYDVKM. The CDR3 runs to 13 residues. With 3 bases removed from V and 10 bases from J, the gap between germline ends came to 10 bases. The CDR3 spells CASSFGLGSPLHF. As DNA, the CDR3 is TGTGCCAGCAGTTTTGGTTTGGGCTCACCCCTCCACTTT.

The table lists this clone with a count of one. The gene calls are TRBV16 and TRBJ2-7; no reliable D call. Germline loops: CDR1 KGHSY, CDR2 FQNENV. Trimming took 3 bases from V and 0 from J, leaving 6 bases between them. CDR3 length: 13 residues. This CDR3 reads CASSHPRSYEQYF. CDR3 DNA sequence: TGTGCCAGCAGCCACCCTCGCTCCTACGAGCAGTACTTC.

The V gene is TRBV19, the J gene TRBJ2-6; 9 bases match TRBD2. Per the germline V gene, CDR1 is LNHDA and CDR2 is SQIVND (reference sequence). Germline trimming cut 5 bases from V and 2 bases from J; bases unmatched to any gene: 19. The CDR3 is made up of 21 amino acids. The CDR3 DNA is TGTGCCAGTAGTCCCACACCCAGTAGTCGCGGGGGGGTAGCTGGGGCCAACGTCCTGACTTTC. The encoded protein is CASSPTPSSRGGVAGANVLTF. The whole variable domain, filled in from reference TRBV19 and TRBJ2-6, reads DGGITQSPKYLFRKEGQNVTLSCEQNLNHDAMYWYRQDPGQGLRLIYYSQIVNDFQKGDIAEGYSVSREKKESFPLTVTSAQKNPTAFYLCASSPTPSSRGGVAGANVLTFGAGSRLTVL.

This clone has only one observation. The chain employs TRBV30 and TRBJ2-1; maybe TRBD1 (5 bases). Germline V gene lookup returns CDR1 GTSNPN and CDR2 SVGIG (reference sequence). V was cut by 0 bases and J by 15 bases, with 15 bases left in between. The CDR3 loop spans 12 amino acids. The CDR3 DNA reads TGTGCCTGGAGTGTAACCAGGGTCGAGTTGTTCTTC. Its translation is CAWSVTRVELFF.

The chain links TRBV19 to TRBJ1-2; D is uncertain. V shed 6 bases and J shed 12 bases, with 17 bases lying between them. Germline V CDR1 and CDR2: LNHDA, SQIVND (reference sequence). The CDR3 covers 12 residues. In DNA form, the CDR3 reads TGTGCCAGTAGCCTCTTCAACGGGGTAGACACCTTC. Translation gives CASSLFNGVDTF.

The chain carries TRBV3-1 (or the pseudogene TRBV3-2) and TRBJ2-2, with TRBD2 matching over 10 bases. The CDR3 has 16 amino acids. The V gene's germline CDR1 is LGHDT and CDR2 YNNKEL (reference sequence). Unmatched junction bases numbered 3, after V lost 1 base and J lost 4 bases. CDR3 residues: CASSQGTSGFTGELFF. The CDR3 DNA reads TGTGCCAGCAGCCAAGGGACTAGCGGATTCACCGGGGAGCTGTTTTTT.

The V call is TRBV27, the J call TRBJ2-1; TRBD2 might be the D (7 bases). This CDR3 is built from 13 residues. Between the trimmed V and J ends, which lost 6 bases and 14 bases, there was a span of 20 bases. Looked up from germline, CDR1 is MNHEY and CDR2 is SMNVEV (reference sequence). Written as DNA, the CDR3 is TGTGCCAGCAGCCCGGCGGGGAGGGGGGGGAAGTTCTTC. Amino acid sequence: CASSPAGRGGKFF.

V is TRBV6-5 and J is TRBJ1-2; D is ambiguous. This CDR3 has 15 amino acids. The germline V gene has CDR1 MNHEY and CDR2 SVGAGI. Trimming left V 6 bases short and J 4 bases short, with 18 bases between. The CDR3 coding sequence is TGTGCCAGCAGAAGCAGAAGTGGAGAGGGCTATGGCTACACCTTC. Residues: CASRSRSGEGYGYTF.

The CDR3: CSASLLARSTDTQYF. CDR3 DNA sequence: TGCAGTGCTAGTCTACTAGCGAGAAGCACAGATACGCAGTATTTT. The genes are TRBV20-1 and TRBJ2-3, with 7 bases aligning to TRBD2. The CDR3 has 15 amino acids. Germline CDR1 reads DFQATT; CDR2 reads SNEGSKA (reference sequence). Trimming cost V 3 bases and J 0 bases; bases outside gene matches: 6.

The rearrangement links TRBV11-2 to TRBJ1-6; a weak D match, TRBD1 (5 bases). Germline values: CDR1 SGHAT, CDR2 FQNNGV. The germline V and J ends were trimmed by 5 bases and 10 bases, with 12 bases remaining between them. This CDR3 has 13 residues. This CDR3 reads CASSPGSGSPLHF. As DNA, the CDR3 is TGTGCCAGCAGCCCCGGGTCAGGGTCACCCCTCCACTTT.

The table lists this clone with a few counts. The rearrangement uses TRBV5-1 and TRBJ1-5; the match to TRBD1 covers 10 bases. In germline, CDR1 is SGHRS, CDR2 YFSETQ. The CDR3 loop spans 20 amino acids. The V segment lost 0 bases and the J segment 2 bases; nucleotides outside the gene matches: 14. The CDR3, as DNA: TGCGCCAGCAGCTTGGGGCCAAAAGGACAGGGGGTAATGGGCAATCAGCCCCAGCATTTT. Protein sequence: CASSLGPKGQGVMGNQPQHF.

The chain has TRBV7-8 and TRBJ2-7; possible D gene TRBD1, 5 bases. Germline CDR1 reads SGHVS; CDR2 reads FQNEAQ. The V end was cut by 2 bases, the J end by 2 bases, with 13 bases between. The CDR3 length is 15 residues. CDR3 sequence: CASSLLEKGTYEQYF. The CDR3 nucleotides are TGTGCCAGCAGCTTACTCGAGAAGGGGACCTACGAGCAGTACTTC.